This T cell receptor (beta chain) was recorded in a study of blood T cell repertoires in COVID-19. Study in general: PBMCs, B-cell-depleted T cells, or T cells provided the cDNA or gDNA that made up the material.

In the original workflow: Estimation of nucleated cell counts was performed using reference gene primer amplification. The assay was immunoSEQ multiplex PCR, and TCRdb's table has in-frame clones only and misses some. V, J and clone size derive from that table, while D and trimming were established from the DNA sequence. The sample lists tens of thousands of clones, about 88% occurring once. The V end lost 1 base, the J end lost 7 bases, and 10 bases lay between the germline ends. Germline CDR1 SEHNR, CDR2 FQNEAQ (reference sequence). There are 14 residues in the CDR3. Sequencing input: peripheral blood. The sequence came from a man between 65 and 79 years old with acute or convalescent COVID-19. The J gene is TRBJ2-2, the V gene TRBV7-9; D not resolved. The CDR3 DNA reads as TGTGCCAGCAGCTTAGGGCTAGAAGGCGGGGAGCTGTTTTTT. This codes for CASSLGLEGGELFF.